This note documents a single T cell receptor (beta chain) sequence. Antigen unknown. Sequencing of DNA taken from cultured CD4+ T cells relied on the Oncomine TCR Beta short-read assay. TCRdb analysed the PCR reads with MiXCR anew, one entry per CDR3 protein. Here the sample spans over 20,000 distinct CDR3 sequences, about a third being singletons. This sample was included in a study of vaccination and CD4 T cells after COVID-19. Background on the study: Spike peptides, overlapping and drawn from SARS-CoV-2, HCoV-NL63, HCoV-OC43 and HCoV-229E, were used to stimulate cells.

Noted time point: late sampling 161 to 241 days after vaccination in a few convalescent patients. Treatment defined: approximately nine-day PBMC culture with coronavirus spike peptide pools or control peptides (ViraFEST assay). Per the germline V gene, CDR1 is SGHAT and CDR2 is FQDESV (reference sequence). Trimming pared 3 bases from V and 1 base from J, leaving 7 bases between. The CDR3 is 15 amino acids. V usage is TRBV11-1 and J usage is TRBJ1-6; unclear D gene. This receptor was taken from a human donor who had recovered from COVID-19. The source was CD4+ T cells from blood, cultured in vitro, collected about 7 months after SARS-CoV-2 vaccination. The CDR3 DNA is TGTGCCAGCAGCTTGGAAAGATCCTATAATTCACCCCTCCACTTT. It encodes CASSLERSYNSPLHF. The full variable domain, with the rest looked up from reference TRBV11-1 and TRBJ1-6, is EAEVAQSPRYKITEKSQAVAFWCDPISGHATLYWYRQILGQGPELLVQFQDESVVDDSQLPKDRFSAERLKGVDSTLKIQPAELGDSAMYLCASSLERSYNSPLHFGNGTRLTVT.